These T cell receptor beta chains were read from a single sample in a study of T cell repertoires in cytomegalovirus infection. TCRdb independently ran MiXCR on the reads; one entry per CDR3 protein. The data show 71,000 or so distinct CDR3 sequences, with 20% seen just once and about 72% held by the top ten. These receptors have no identified antigens. The material was CD8+ T cells from cultured PBMCs, obtained from culture after CMV antigen stimulation. Receptors were obtained from a human donor in good health (CMV status not recorded). Some clones in this sample may be carry-over from other donors' samples. Both conserved end residues are part of each CDR3. D genes are given only for firm matches. The size field is filled for only some rows; it gives once, few, many or a size class.

-,TRBJ2-3,TRBV25-1,-,TGTGCCAGCAGTGAATATAGAGATACGCAGTATTTT,CASSEYRDTQYF
-,TRBJ2-2,TRBV4-1,-,TGCGCCAGCGAGGGCCGCCTGGAAGCCGGGGAGCTGTTTTTT,CASEGRLEAGELFF
-,TRBJ1-1,TRBV7-9,TRBD1,TGTGCCAGCAGCTTCCTGGGACAGGGTGCTACTGAAGCTTTCTTT,CASSFLGQGATEAFF
few,TRBJ2-3,TRBV12-3/TRBV12-4,TRBD1,TGTGCCAGCAGTCCCACAGGGGGCTTGGGCACAGATACGCAGTATTTT,CASSPTGGLGTDTQYF
-,TRBJ2-7,TRBV7-8,-,TGTGCCAGCAGCGCCCAAGGGGGCGGGGAAGCCTACGAGCAGTACTTC,CASSAQGGGEAYEQYF
-,TRBJ1-2,TRBV9,TRBD1,TGTGCCAGCAGTGACGGGACAGCTATATTAAACTATGGCTACACCTTC,CASSDGTAILNYGYTF
many,TRBJ2-7,TRBV19,TRBD1,TGTGCCAGTAGTATACAAGGGGGCCCCTCCTACGAGCAGTACTTC,CASSIQGGPSYEQYF
-,TRBJ1-2,TRBV7-2,-,TGTGCCAGCAGCTTATCGTGGGGGGGGGATGGCTACACCTTC,CASSLSWGGDGYTF
-,TRBJ1-4,TRBV27,-,TGTGCCAGCAGTTTAGGGGGTTATAATGAAAAACTGTTTTTT,CASSLGGYNEKLFF
-,TRBJ2-2,TRBV30,TRBD1,TGTGCCTGGAGTGCTGACAGGGGTGTTACAGGCGGGGAGCTGTTTTTT,CAWSADRGVTGGELFF
few,TRBJ1-1,TRBV7-6,-,TGTGCCAGCGGGGGGGTCTACACTGAAGCTTTCTTT,CASGGVYTEAFF
many,TRBJ2-2,TRBV9,-,TGTGCCAGCAGCGATAAAGGACTCCCCGAACCCGGGGAGCTGTTTTTT,CASSDKGLPEPGELFF
many,TRBJ2-1,TRBV7-2,-,TGTGCCAGCAGCTTAGATGGTCCGTTAGATGAGCAGTTCTTC,CASSLDGPLDEQFF
-,TRBJ2-2,TRBV7-8,-,TGTGCCAGCAGGATTGAACAGGCGGCCGGGGAGCTGTTTTTT,CASRIEQAAGELFF
few,TRBJ1-1,TRBV7-8,-,TGTGCCAGCAGCTTAGCGTCGGTGAACACTGAAGCTTTCTTT,CASSLASVNTEAFF
few,TRBJ2-7,TRBV4-1,-,TGCGCCAGCAGCCAAGTGGAAAGCTCCTACGAGCAGTACTTC,CASSQVESSYEQYF
-,TRBJ2-1,TRBV7-6,TRBD2,TGTGCCAGCAGCTTAGGAGGACTAGGGGATCGCGAGCAGTTCTTC,CASSLGGLGDREQFF
few,TRBJ2-7,TRBV7-9,-,TGTGCCAGCAGCCAAGCAGAGAGGGGCTACGAGCAGTACTTC,CASSQAERGYEQYF
few,TRBJ1-3,TRBV7-8,-,TGTGCCAGCACCTTGGAAAGTGGCCCCTCTGGAAACACCATATATTTT,CASTLESGPSGNTIYF
few,TRBJ2-3,TRBV9,TRBD2,TGTGCCAGCAGCGCCTGGACTAGCGGGGGGACAGATACGCAGTATTTT,CASSAWTSGGTDTQYF
few,TRBJ1-6,TRBV12-3/TRBV12-4,-,TGTGCCAGCAGTCCAGGGTTCAATTCACCCCTCCACTTT,CASSPGFNSPLHF
many,TRBJ2-1,TRBV2,-,TGTGCCAGCACCCGGGACCGGGACCCCTACAATGAGCAGTTCTTC,CASTRDRDPYNEQFF
-,TRBJ1-5,TRBV2,TRBD1,TGTGCCAGCAGACAGACAGGGGACTATAGCAATCAGCCCCAGCATTTT,CASRQTGDYSNQPQHF
-,TRBJ1-2,TRBV6-5,-,TGTGCCAGCAGTGAACGGATTGACAGATCTGGAGGCTACACCTTC,CASSERIDRSGGYTF